This T cell receptor beta chain derives from a study of identical twins. Study outcomes and limitations: It was out-of-frame TCR alpha sharing in monozygotic twins that models underestimated.

This clonotype was picked up many times. What it binds is unknown. This CDR3 spans 13 amino acids. V trimming: 6 bases; J trimming: 6 bases; junction bases outside the gene matches: 5. A universal primer site came from template switching; cDNA carried unique molecular identifiers. TCRdb itself ran the 5' RACE reads through MiXCR, one entry per CDR3 protein. The data show some 660,000 distinct CDR3 sequences, around 8.3% seen once. The same specimen was also included in a second study, on yellow fever vaccine responses in identical twins.

Sequenced: PBMCs. The TCR was taken from a young woman in good health. This chain connects TRBV12-3 or TRBV12-4 to TRBJ1-2; 9 bases line up with TRBD1. This chain's CDR3 is CASSVTGGNGYTF. CDR3 DNA: TGTGCCAGCAGCGTTACAGGGGGCAATGGCTACACCTTC.